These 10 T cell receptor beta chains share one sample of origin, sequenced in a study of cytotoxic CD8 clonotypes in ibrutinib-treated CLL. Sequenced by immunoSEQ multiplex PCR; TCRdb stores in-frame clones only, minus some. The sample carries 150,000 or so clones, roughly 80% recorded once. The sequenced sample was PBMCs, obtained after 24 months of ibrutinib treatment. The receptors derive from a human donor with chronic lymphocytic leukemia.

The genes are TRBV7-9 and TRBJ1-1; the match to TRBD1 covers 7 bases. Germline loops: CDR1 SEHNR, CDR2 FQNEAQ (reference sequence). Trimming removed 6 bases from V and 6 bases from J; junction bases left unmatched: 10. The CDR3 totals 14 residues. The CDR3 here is CASRFTGERAEAFF. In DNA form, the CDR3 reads TGTGCCAGCAGATTTACAGGGGAGAGGGCTGAAGCTTTCTTT.

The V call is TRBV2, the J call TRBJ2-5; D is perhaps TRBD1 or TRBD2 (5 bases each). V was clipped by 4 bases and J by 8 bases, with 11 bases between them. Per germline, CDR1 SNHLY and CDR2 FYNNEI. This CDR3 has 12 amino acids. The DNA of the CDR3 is TGTGCCAGCAGTGGGGGGTCGGGAACCCAGTACTTC. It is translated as CASSGGSGTQYF.

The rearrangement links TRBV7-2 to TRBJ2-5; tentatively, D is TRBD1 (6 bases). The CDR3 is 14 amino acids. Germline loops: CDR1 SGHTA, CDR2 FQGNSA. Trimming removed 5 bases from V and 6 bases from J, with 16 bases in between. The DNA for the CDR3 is TGTGCCAGCAGCCCTGGAGGCAGGGGTCAGACCCAGTACTTC. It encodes CASSPGGRGQTQYF.

CDR3 DNA: TGTGCCAGCACCCGGTCCTCTGGGCAGCCCCAGCATTTT. It specifies CASTRSSGQPQHF. The rearrangement joins TRBV6-5 to TRBJ1-5, with D unclear. Germline V CDR1 and CDR2: MNHEY, SVGAGI. V was trimmed by 7 bases and J by 7 bases, leaving 14 bases between them. CDR3 length: 13 amino acids.

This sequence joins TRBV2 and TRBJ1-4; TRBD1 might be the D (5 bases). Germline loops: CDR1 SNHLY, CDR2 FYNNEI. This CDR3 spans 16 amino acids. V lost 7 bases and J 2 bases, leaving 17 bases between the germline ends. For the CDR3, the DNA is TGTGCCAGCAAGCGAGACCTGACAGATACTAATGAAAAACTGTTTTTT. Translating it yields CASKRDLTDTNEKLFF.

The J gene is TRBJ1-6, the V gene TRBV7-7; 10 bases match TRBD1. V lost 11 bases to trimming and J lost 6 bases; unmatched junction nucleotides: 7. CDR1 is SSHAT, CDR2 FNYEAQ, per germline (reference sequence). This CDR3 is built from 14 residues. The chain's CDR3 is CASARDRGNSPLHF. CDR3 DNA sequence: TGTGCCTCGGCCCGGGACAGGGGTAATTCACCCCTCCACTTT.

The chain's CDR3 is CASSQTLTGFYGYTF. The DNA of the CDR3 is TGTGCCAGCAGCCAAACATTGACAGGGTTCTATGGCTACACCTTC. V and J are TRBV7-2 and TRBJ1-2; 7 nucleotides align to TRBD1. Trimming took 5 bases from V and 4 from J; bases not matched to a gene: 10. This CDR3 is 15 amino acids long. Germline V gene lookup returns CDR1 SGHTA and CDR2 FQGNSA. The full variable domain, completed using reference TRBV7-2 and TRBJ1-2, is GAGVSQSPSNKVTEKGKDVELRCDPISGHTALYWYRQSLGQGLEFLIYFQGNSAPDKSGLPSDRFSAERTGGSVSTLTIQRTQQEDSAVYLCASSQTLTGFYGYTFGSGTRLTVV.

CDR3 loop: CASSDRAFANTGELFF. CDR3 nucleotides: TGTGCCAGCAGTGATAGGGCTTTCGCGAACACCGGGGAGCTGTTTTTT. The chain recombines TRBV6-1 with TRBJ2-2; D not certain. V lost 3 bases, J lost 0 bases, and 11 bases lay in between. The CDR3 length is 16 residues. Germline lookup yields CDR1 MNHNS and CDR2 SASEGT.

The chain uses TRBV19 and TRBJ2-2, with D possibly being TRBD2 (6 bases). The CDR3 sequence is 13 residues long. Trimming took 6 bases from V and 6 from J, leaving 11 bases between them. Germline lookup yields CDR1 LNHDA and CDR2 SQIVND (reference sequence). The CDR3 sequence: CASRPSGAGELFF. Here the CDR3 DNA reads TGTGCCAGTAGACCGTCGGGGGCCGGGGAGCTGTTTTTT.

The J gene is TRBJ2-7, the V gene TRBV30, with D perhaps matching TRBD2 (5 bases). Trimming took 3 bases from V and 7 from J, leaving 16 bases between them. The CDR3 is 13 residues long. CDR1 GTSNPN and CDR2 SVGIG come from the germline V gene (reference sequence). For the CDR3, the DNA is TGTGCCTGGAGAAGGCAAGCGTCGGGGGAGCAGTACTTC. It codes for CAWRRQASGEQYF.